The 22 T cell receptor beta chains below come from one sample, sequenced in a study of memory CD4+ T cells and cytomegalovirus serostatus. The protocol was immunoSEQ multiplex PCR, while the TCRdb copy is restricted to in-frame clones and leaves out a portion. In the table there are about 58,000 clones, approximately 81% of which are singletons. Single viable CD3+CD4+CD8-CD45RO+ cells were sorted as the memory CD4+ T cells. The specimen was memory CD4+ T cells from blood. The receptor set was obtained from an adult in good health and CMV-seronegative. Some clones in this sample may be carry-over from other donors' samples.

The CDR3 is CAGGDNYGYTF. In DNA, the CDR3 is TGTGCCGGAGGGGATAACTATGGCTACACCTTC. The genes are TRBV2 and TRBJ1-2; D perhaps matches TRBD1 (5 bases). V shed 11 bases and J shed 1 base, with 8 bases lying between them. This CDR3 has 11 residues. CDR1 is SNHLY, CDR2 FYNNEI, per germline.

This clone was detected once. CDR3 region: CASSFVLADTQYF. The CDR3, as DNA: TGTGCCAGCAGCTTTGTGCTGGCAGATACGCAGTATTTT. The chain uses TRBV5-8 and TRBJ2-3, with unresolved D. The CDR3 runs 13 residues. CDR1 is SGHTS and CDR2 is YDEGEE in the germline V gene. V was clipped by 2 bases and J by 4 bases, with 8 bases between them.

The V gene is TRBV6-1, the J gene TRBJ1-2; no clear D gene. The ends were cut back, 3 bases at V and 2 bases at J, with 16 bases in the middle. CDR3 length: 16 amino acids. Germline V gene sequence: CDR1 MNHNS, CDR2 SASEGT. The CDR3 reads CASSEKKTHWNYGYTF. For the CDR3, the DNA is TGTGCCAGCAGTGAGAAGAAGACACACTGGAACTATGGCTACACCTTC.

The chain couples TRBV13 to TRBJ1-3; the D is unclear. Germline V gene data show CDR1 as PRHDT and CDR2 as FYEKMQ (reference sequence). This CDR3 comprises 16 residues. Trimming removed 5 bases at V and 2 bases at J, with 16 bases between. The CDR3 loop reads CASSHVGGLAGNTIYF. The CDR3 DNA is TGTGCCAGCAGCCACGTCGGCGGTCTCGCTGGAAACACCATATATTTT.

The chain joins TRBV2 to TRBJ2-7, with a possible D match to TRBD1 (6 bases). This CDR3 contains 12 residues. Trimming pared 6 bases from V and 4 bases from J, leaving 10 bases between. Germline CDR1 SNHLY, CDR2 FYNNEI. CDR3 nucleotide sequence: TGTGCCAGCAGCGGGCAGGGGTACGAGCAGTACTTC. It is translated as CASSGQGYEQYF.

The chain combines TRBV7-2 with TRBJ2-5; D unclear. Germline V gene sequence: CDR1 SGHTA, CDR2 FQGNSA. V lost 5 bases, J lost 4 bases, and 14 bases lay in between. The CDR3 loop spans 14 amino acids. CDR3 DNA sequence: TGTGCCAGCAGCCCCCAGTCGGGCAGAGAGACCCAGTACTTC. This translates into CASSPQSGRETQYF.

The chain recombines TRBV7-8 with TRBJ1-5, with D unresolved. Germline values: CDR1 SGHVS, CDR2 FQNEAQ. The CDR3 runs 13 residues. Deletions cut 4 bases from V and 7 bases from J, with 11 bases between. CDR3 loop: CASSSGVRQPQHF. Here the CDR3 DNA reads TGTGCCAGCAGCTCAGGAGTGCGCCAGCCCCAGCATTTT. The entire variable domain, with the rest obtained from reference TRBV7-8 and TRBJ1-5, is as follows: GAGVSQSPRYKVAKRGQDVALRCDPISGHVSLFWYQQALGQGPEFLTYFQNEAQLDKSGLPSDRFFAERPEGSVSTLKIQRTQQEDSAVYLCASSSGVRQPQHFGDGTRLSIL.

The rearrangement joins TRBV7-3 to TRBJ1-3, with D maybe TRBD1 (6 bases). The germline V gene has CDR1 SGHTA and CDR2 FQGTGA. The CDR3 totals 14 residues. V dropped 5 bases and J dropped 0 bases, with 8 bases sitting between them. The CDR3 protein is CASSLGGSGNTIYF. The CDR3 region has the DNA TGTGCCAGCAGCCTAGGGGGCTCTGGAAACACCATATATTTT.

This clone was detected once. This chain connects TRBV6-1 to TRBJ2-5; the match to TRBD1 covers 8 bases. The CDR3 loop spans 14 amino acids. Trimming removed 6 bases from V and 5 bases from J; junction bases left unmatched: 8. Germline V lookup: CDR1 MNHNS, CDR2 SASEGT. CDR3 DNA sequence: TGTGCCAGCAGGTTTGGACAGGGTTCTGAGACCCAGTACTTC. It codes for CASRFGQGSETQYF.

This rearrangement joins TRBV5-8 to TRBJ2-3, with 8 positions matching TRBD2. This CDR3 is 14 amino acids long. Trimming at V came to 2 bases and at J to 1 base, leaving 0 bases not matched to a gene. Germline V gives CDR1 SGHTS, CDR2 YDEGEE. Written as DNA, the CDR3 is TGTGCCAGCAGCTTCGGGAGGGGCACAGATACGCAGTATTTT. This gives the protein CASSFGRGTDTQYF.

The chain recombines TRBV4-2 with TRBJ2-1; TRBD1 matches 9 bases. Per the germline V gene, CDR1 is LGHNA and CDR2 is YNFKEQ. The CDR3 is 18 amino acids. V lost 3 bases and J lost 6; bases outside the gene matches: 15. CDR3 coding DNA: TGTGCCAGCAGCCAGTCAGGAGGGGGGGGACAGGGATTCAATGAGCAGTTCTTC. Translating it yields CASSQSGGGGQGFNEQFF.

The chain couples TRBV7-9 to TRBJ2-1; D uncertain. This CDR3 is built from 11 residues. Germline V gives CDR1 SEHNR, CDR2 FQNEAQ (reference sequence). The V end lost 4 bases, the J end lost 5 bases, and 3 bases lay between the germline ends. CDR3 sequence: CASSYDNEQFF. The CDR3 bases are TGTGCCAGCAGCTACGACAATGAGCAGTTCTTC.

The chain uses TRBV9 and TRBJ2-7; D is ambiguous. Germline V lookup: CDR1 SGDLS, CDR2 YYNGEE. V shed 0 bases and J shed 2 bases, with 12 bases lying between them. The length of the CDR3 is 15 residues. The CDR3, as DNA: TGTGCCAGCAGCGTAGATCCGGGCAGTACCTACGAGCAGTACTTC. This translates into CASSVDPGSTYEQYF.

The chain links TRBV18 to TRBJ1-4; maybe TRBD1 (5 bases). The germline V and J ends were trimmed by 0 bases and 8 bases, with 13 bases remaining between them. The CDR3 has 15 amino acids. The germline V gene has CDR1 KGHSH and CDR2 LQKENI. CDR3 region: CASSPPRDRGEKLFF. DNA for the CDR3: TGTGCCAGCTCACCACCGAGGGACCGAGGGGAAAAACTGTTTTTT.

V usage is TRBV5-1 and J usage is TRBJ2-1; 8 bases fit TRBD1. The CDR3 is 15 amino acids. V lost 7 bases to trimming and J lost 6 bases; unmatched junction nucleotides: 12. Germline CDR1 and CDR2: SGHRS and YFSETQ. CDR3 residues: CASRAIGQGSNEQFF. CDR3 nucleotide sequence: TGCGCCAGCCGGGCCATAGGACAGGGCAGCAATGAGCAGTTCTTC.

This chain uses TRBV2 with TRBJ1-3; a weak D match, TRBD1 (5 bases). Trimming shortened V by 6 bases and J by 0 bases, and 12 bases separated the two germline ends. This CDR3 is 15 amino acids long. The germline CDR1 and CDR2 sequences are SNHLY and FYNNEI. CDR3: CASRGDGGSGNTIYF. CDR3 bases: TGTGCCAGCAGAGGGGACGGTGGCTCTGGAAACACCATATATTTT.

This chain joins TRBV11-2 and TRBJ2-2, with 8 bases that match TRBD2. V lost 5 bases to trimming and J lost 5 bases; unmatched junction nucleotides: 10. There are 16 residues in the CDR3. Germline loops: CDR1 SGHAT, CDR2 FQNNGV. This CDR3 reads CASSPTGGRVTGELFF. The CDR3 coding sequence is TGTGCCAGCAGCCCGACGGGGGGGAGGGTAACCGGGGAGCTGTTTTTT.

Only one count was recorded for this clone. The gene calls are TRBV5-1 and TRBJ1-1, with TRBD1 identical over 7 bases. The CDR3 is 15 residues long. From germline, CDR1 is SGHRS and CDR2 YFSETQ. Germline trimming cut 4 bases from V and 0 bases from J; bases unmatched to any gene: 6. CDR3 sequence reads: CASSPSGGLNTEAFF. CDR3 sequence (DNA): TGCGCCAGCAGCCCTTCAGGGGGTTTGAACACTGAAGCTTTCTTT. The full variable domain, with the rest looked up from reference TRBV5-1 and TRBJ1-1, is KAGVTQTPRYLIKTRGQQVTLSCSPISGHRSVSWYQQTPGQGLQFLFEYFSETQRNKGNFPGRFSGRQFSNSRSEMNVSTLELGDSALYLCASSPSGGLNTEAFFGQGTRLTVV.

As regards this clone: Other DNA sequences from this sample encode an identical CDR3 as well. The CDR3 here is CASSRQGSYEQYF. The DNA for the CDR3 is TGTGCCAGCAGCAGACAGGGATCCTACGAGCAGTACTTC. The V and J genes are TRBV5-4 and TRBJ2-7; 7 positions match TRBD1. Looked up from germline, CDR1 is SGHNT and CDR2 is YYREEE (reference sequence). V shed 4 bases, J shed 1 base, and the junction held 2 bases outside the gene matches. The CDR3 totals 13 residues.

CDR3 amino acids: CASSANVMGDTQYF. CDR3 bases: TGCGCCAGCAGCGCGAACGTGATGGGGGATACGCAGTATTTT. This chain uses TRBV5-1 with TRBJ2-3; no clear D. Between the trimmed V and J ends, which lost 4 bases and 6 bases, there was a span of 15 bases. Germline assignment: CDR1 SGHRS and CDR2 YFSETQ. The CDR3 totals 14 residues.

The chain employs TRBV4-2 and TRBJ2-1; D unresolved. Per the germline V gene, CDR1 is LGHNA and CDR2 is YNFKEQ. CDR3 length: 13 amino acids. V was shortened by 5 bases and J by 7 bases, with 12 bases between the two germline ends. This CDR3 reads CASSAGRNNEQFF. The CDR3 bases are TGTGCCAGCAGCGCCGGGCGTAATAATGAGCAGTTCTTC.

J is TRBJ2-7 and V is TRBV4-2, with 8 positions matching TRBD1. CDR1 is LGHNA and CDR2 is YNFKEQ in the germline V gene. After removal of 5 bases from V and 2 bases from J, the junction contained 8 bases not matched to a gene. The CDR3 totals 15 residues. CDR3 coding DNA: TGTGCCAGCAGCGGTGCTACAGGGGGACCCTACGAGCAGTACTTC. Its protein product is CASSGATGGPYEQYF.